These T cell receptor beta chains were read from a single sample in a study of blood T cell repertoires in COVID-19. Using immunoSEQ multiplex PCR, the repertoire was profiled, and TCRdb retains in-frame clones only, with some absent. The sample records roughly 430,000 clones, about 88% being singletons. The sequenced sample was PBMCs or T cells enriched from blood (not recorded which). These receptors all come from a woman in her late teens or twenties who had been exposed to COVID-19. Both conserved end residues are part of each CDR3. The size of a clone is reported for some rows only, either as once, few or many, or as a class for expanded clones.

CDR3 protein	V gene	J gene	clone size
CATSTRGAPYEQYF	TRBV15	TRBJ2-7	once
CASSPLRGTGNSPLHF	TRBV18	TRBJ1-6	.
CASSPRTGDTYGYTF	TRBV7-8	TRBJ1-2	.
CASSRGSSYEQYF	TRBV18	TRBJ2-7	.
CASSPVPGQGIIGYTF	TRBV6-2/TRBV6-3	TRBJ1-2	.
CASSQDGRGGQETQYF	TRBV4-2	TRBJ2-5	.
CAISDKPGGLPGANVLTF	TRBV10-3	TRBJ2-6	.
CASTYFGGGRGYTF	TRBV28	TRBJ1-2	.
CASRPRFKRETYEQYF	TRBV10-1	TRBJ2-7	.
CASSEVTVYGYTF	TRBV10-2	TRBJ1-2	.
CASSLRLAGVYEQFF	TRBV5-1	TRBJ2-1	.
CAWSVQGGPYNEQFF	TRBV30	TRBJ2-1	few
CASSKRGETQYF	TRBV18	TRBJ2-5	.
CASSLDYGNQPQHF	TRBV7-2	TRBJ1-5	.
CATSKSRINTIYF	TRBV15	TRBJ1-3	.
CASSRSGLFSYNEQFF	TRBV11-3	TRBJ2-1	.
CAIPDRDRAAANEKLFF	TRBV28	TRBJ1-4	.
CASSQGYLSGNTIYF	TRBV4-3	TRBJ1-3	.
CASSQTGGINQPQHF	TRBV28	TRBJ1-5	.
CASSSGTDNQPQHF	TRBV10-1	TRBJ1-5	.
CASSPGQGNQPQHF	TRBV18	TRBJ1-5	.
CASSPGRVPKSYNEQFF	TRBV27	TRBJ2-1	.
CASSRLGSNQPQHF	TRBV2	TRBJ1-5	.
CASSQGYSGSHTDTQYF	TRBV3-1/TRBV3-2	TRBJ2-3	.
CASSPLGKGHYEQYF	TRBV18	TRBJ2-7	.
CASSPVGAEAFF	TRBV3-1/TRBV3-2	TRBJ1-1	.
CASSKGGIRGRNNEQFF	TRBV21-1	TRBJ2-1	.
CASSLALQGGVGTQYF	TRBV5-1	TRBJ2-5	.
CASSIFWGEGQPQHF	TRBV19	TRBJ1-5	.
CASSPQGARETQYF	TRBV7-3	TRBJ2-5	.
CASIQTGDNSPLHF	TRBV7-9	TRBJ1-6	few
CATKTTGTYTEAFF	TRBV15	TRBJ1-1	.
CASSRQGAGNQPQHF	TRBV7-8	TRBJ1-5	once
CAISVLAGVETQYF	TRBV10-3	TRBJ2-5	.
CASSLGNTARKAFF	TRBV11-2	TRBJ1-1	.
CASSWGDRSYTF	TRBV28	TRBJ1-2	once
CASNIPRGGPGNVVQFF	TRBV2	TRBJ2-1	.
CASSQAPGSGENEQFF	TRBV3-1/TRBV3-2	TRBJ2-1	.
CASSSWGGNQPQHF	TRBV7-8	TRBJ1-5	.
CASSHDRESNYGYTF	TRBV28	TRBJ1-2	.
CASRQQGMETQYF	TRBV27	TRBJ2-5	.